This T cell receptor beta chain stems from a study of cytomegalovirus exposure and HLA in healthy donors. CDR3 size: 14 residues. Germline V lookup: CDR1 LNHDA, CDR2 SQIVND (reference sequence). The germline V and J ends were trimmed by 0 bases and 5 bases, with 10 bases remaining between them. The study, taken as a whole, reports: Looking again later, the authors saw that most CMV-associated TCR beta chains seemed HLA-restricted. Trimming of TCR beta V- and J-genes showed a link, identified in a later analysis, to a missense DCLRE1C variant.

On this clone: The antigen is unknown.

Vbeta (60) and Jbeta (13) primers were used in the PCR. Using immunoSEQ multiplex PCR, the repertoire was profiled, and TCRdb retains in-frame clones only, with some absent. The data hold fewer than 200,000 clones, with roughly 87% observed a single time. Unrecorded immune exposures were likely, despite nominal health at sampling. The TCR was taken from a man between 50 and 59 years old in good health and CMV-seronegative. Source material: PBMCs. The chain recombines TRBV19 with TRBJ2-5; possibly TRBD2 for D (7 bases). The CDR3 loop reads CASSIEGGPETQYF. CDR3 nucleotides: TGTGCCAGTAGTATAGAGGGGGGGCCCGAGACCCAGTACTTC.